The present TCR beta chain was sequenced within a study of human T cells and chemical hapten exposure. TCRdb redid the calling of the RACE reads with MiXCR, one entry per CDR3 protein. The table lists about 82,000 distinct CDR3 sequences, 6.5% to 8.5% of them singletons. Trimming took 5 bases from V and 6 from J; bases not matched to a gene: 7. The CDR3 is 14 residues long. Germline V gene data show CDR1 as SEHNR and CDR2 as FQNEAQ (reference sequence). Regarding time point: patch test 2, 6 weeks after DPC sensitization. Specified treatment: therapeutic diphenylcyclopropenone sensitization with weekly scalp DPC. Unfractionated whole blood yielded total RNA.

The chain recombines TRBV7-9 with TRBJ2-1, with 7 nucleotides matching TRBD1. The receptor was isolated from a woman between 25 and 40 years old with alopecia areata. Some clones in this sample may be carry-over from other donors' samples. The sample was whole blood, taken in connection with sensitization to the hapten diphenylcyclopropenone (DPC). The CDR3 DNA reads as TGTGCCAGCAGCCTAGAGACAGGGTTCAATGAGCAGTTCTTC. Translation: CASSLETGFNEQFF.